Only a few counts were recorded for the clone carrying this T cell receptor beta chain. TCRdb independently ran MiXCR on the 5' RACE reads; one entry per CDR3 protein. Here the sample spans about 170,000 distinct CDR3 sequences, around 16% being singletons. This sample was included in a study of CD8 T cells in ankylosing spondylitis. Germline V gene data show CDR1 as SGHRS and CDR2 as YFSETQ. Trimming stripped 4 bases from V and 3 bases from J, with 16 bases between. This CDR3 region has 15 residues. The sequencing input was blood, either unsorted or a sorted T cell fraction (not recorded which). V and J are TRBV5-1 and TRBJ1-1, with no clear D. The receptor's source is a male donor with ankylosing spondylitis or in good health (not recorded which). For the CDR3, the DNA is TGCGCCAGCAGCCCAAGGATAGGTTGGGACACTGAAGCTTTCTTT. It encodes CASSPRIGWDTEAFF. Looking up the rest from reference TRBV5-1 and TRBJ1-1 gives the full variable domain: KAGVTQTPRYLIKTRGQQVTLSCSPISGHRSVSWYQQTPGQGLQFLFEYFSETQRNKGNFPGRFSGRQFSNSRSEMNVSTLELGDSALYLCASSPRIGWDTEAFFGQGTRLTVV.